A single sample is the source of the 20 T cell receptor beta chains below, sequenced in a study of shared clonotypes between healthy human individuals. This table comes from immunoSEQ multiplex PCR, and its TCRdb copy is limited to in-frame clones, with some not included. The sample has 650,000 to 800,000 clones, 55% to 75% seen once. The sequenced sample consisted of memory CD4+ T cells sorted from blood. As to subset: CD45RA-negative fraction. These receptors were taken from a woman under 40 in good health.

The rearrangement joins TRBV30 to TRBJ2-7; 10 bases are a match to TRBD1. Germline V lookup: CDR1 GTSNPN, CDR2 SVGIG (reference sequence). V dropped 7 bases and J dropped 3; count of bases not matched to a gene: 3. There are 12 residues in the CDR3. CDR3 nucleotide sequence: TGTGCCTTGGACAGGGGGAGCTACGAGCAGTACTTC. Its translation is CALDRGSYEQYF.

The CDR3 loop is CASSLEDAGGSEQFF. The CDR3, as DNA: TGTGCCAGCAGCTTGGAGGATGCGGGAGGTAGTGAGCAGTTCTTC. V is TRBV7-7 and J is TRBJ2-1, with 8 bases matching TRBD2. In germline, CDR1 is SSHAT, CDR2 FNYEAQ (reference sequence). This CDR3 has 15 amino acids. With 3 bases clipped from V and 9 bases from J, the junction kept 10 bases outside the gene matches. The full variable domain, rest sourced from reference TRBV7-7 and TRBJ2-1, is GAGVSQSPRYKVTKRGQDVTLRCDPISSHATLYWYQQALGQGPEFLTYFNYEAQPDKSGLPSDRFSAERPEGSISTLTIQRTEQRDSAMYRCASSLEDAGGSEQFFGPGTRLTVL.

The rearrangement uses TRBV5-1 and TRBJ2-7; D is perhaps TRBD2 (6 bases). This CDR3 is 12 amino acids long. V shed 7 bases and J shed 3 bases, with 11 bases lying between them. Per germline, CDR1 SGHRS and CDR2 YFSETQ. CDR3 residues: CASYKEGYEQYF. The CDR3 DNA is TGCGCCAGCTACAAGGAGGGCTACGAGCAGTACTTC.

The rearrangement uses TRBV30 and TRBJ2-7, with D possibly being TRBD1 (5 bases). Trimming removed 5 bases at V and 2 bases at J, with 16 bases between. This CDR3 has 14 amino acids. CDR1 is GTSNPN, CDR2 SVGIG, per germline (reference sequence). CDR3 in DNA: TGTGCCTGGGGGGCCCCGACAGTCCCCTACGAGCAGTACTTC. Translation gives CAWGAPTVPYEQYF. Full variable domain (outside the CDR3, taken from reference TRBV30 and TRBJ2-7): SQTIHQWPATLVQPVGSPLSLECTVEGTSNPNLYWYRQAAGRGLQLLFYSVGIGQISSEVPQNLSASRPQDRQFILSSKKLLLSDSGFYLCAWGAPTVPYEQYFGPGTRLTVT.

V is TRBV2 and J is TRBJ2-1, with 11 nucleotides matching TRBD2. Germline values: CDR1 SNHLY, CDR2 FYNNEI. The V segment lost 3 bases and the J segment 4 bases; nucleotides outside the gene matches: 2. CDR3 length: 15 residues. CDR3 in amino acids: CASSDVAGGYNEQFF. CDR3 DNA sequence: TGTGCCAGCAGTGATGTAGCGGGAGGGTACAATGAGCAGTTCTTC. The full variable domain, with the rest looked up from reference TRBV2 and TRBJ2-1, is EPEVTQTPSHQVTQMGQEVILRCVPISNHLYFYWYRQILGQKVEFLVSFYNNEISEKSEIFDDQFSVERPDGSNFTLKIRSTKLEDSAMYFCASSDVAGGYNEQFFGPGTRLTVL.

The genes are TRBV25-1 and TRBJ1-4; D gene ambiguous. The CDR3 is 15 residues long. Germline values: CDR1 MGHDK, CDR2 SYGVNS. V shed 2 bases and J shed 6 bases, with 13 bases lying between them. The chain's CDR3 is CASSEAEGSYEKLFF. CDR3 DNA sequence: TGTGCCAGCAGTGAAGCGGAGGGAAGTTATGAAAAACTGTTTTTT. Drawing the rest from reference TRBV25-1 and TRBJ1-4, the complete variable domain is EADIYQTPRYLVIGTGKKITLECSQTMGHDKMYWYQQDPGMELHLIHYSYGVNSTEKGDLSSESTVSRIRTEHFPLTLESARPSHTSQYLCASSEAEGSYEKLFFGSGTQLSVL.

This sequence joins TRBV7-7 and TRBJ2-1, with D unresolved. Germline V gives CDR1 SSHAT, CDR2 FNYEAQ (reference sequence). V lost 5 bases to trimming and J lost 10 bases, with 9 bases between them. This CDR3 contains 11 residues. The chain's CDR3 is CASSSYIEQFF. CDR3 sequence (DNA): TGTGCCAGCAGCAGTTACATCGAGCAGTTCTTC.

This clone was seen repeatedly, ten times or more. The rearrangement joins TRBV28 to TRBJ2-7; 14 bases match TRBD2. The V gene's germline CDR1 is MDHEN and CDR2 SYDVKM. The CDR3 runs to 15 residues. V dropped 6 bases and J dropped 9; count of bases not matched to a gene: 10. The CDR3: CASSYGLAGGGVQYF. The CDR3 nucleotides read TGTGCCAGCAGCTACGGACTAGCGGGGGGCGGAGTGCAGTACTTC.

J is TRBJ2-7 and V is TRBV28, with 10 bases matching TRBD1. V trimming: 5 bases; J trimming: 6 bases; junction bases outside the gene matches: 10. Germline assignment: CDR1 MDHEN and CDR2 SYDVKM. This CDR3 contains 15 residues. The CDR3 DNA is TGTGCCAGCAGTCCACCGGGACAGGGGTTATTCGAGCAGTACTTC. It specifies CASSPPGQGLFEQYF. Filled out from reference TRBV28 and TRBJ2-7, the complete variable domain reads DVKVTQSSRYLVKRTGEKVFLECVQDMDHENMFWYRQDPGLGLRLIYFSYDVKMKEKGDIPEGYSVSREKKERFSLILESASTNQTSMYLCASSPPGQGLFEQYFGPGTRLTVT.

This chain joins TRBV19 and TRBJ2-3; 7 positions agree with TRBD2. CDR3 length: 17 amino acids. Germline CDR1 reads LNHDA; CDR2 reads SQIVND (reference sequence). With 3 bases clipped from V and 0 bases from J, the junction kept 9 bases outside the gene matches. The CDR3 sequence is CASSMLGRGSSTDTQYF. The DNA for the CDR3 is TGTGCCAGTAGTATGTTGGGGCGGGGGTCTAGCACAGATACGCAGTATTTT. Full variable domain (missing parts from reference TRBV19 and TRBJ2-3): DGGITQSPKYLFRKEGQNVTLSCEQNLNHDAMYWYRQDPGQGLRLIYYSQIVNDFQKGDIAEGYSVSREKKESFPLTVTSAQKNPTAFYLCASSMLGRGSSTDTQYFGPGTRLTVL.

The chain links TRBV29-1 to TRBJ2-3, with D perhaps TRBD2 (6 bases). CDR1 SQVTM and CDR2 ANQGSEA come from the germline V gene. Trimming removed 0 bases from V and 11 bases from J, with 15 bases in between. This CDR3 is 13 amino acids long. CDR3 bases: TGCAGCGTTGAAGATGCTGGAGGGATTGGGCAGTATTTT. Encoded protein: CSVEDAGGIGQYF.

The chain has TRBV10-3 and TRBJ2-1; TRBD2 matches 13 bases. The CDR3 runs 17 residues. Germline loops: CDR1 ENHRY, CDR2 SYGVKD. After removal of 10 bases from V and 0 bases from J, the junction contained 9 bases not matched to a gene. The CDR3 sequence: CASRLAGGSSSYNEQFF. The CDR3 region has the DNA TGTGCCAGCAGACTAGCGGGAGGCTCCAGCTCCTACAATGAGCAGTTCTTC.

The chain uses TRBV19 and TRBJ1-5; TRBD1 matches 8 bases. CDR3 length: 15 amino acids. The germline V gene has CDR1 LNHDA and CDR2 SQIVND (reference sequence). The J segment lost 5 bases and the V segment lost 0 bases, leaving 3 bases of the junction unmatched. The CDR3 coding sequence is TGTGCCAGTAGTATAGAAGGGACAGGCCATCAGCCCCAGCATTTT. Translating it yields CASSIEGTGHQPQHF.

The chain has TRBV19 and TRBJ2-7; unclear D gene. The V gene's germline CDR1 is LNHDA and CDR2 SQIVND (reference sequence). The CDR3 contains 12 residues. Trimming removed 5 bases from V and 4 bases from J, with 9 bases in between. The CDR3 loop reads CASSDSGYEQYF. CDR3 sequence (DNA): TGTGCCAGTAGTGACTCAGGTTACGAGCAGTACTTC.

This clone was observed a handful of times. J is TRBJ2-3 and V is TRBV10-3; 9 bases align to TRBD2. V was clipped by 2 bases and J by 4 bases; unmatched bases: 7. The CDR3 runs 16 residues. Germline lookup yields CDR1 ENHRY and CDR2 SYGVKD. As DNA, the CDR3 is TGTGCCATCAGTGAGAGGGGCGGGAGGGGCGCAGATACGCAGTATTTT. Translated: CAISERGGRGADTQYF.

This clone appeared once. The chain has TRBV7-2 and TRBJ1-1, with unresolved D. V lost 5 bases, J lost 3 bases, and 10 bases lay in between. The germline CDR1 and CDR2 sequences are SGHTA and FQGNSA. This CDR3 is 13 amino acids long. CDR3 in amino acids: CASSTQSDTEAFF. CDR3 bases: TGTGCCAGCAGCACACAGTCGGACACTGAAGCTTTCTTT.

The rearrangement joins TRBV6-1 to TRBJ2-7; the match to TRBD1 covers 7 bases. CDR3 length: 14 residues. CDR1 is MNHNS, CDR2 SASEGT, per germline. V lost 10 bases and J lost 4; bases outside the gene matches: 13. The CDR3 DNA reads as TGTGCCACCAGACGGGACAGCCCCCCATACGAGCAGTACTTC. Its translation: CATRRDSPPYEQYF.

In this sample, this clone turned up a few times. V and J are TRBV29-1 and TRBJ1-5, with D perhaps TRBD1 (6 bases). The CDR3 extends over 11 amino acids. Between the trimmed V and J ends, which lost 7 bases and 7 bases, there was a span of 11 bases. CDR1 is SQVTM, CDR2 ANQGSEA, per germline. This CDR3 reads CSAGDLQPQHF. CDR3 DNA sequence: TGCAGCGCAGGGGATCTCCAGCCCCAGCATTTT.

This rearrangement joins TRBV27 to TRBJ2-3, with D possibly matching TRBD1 (6 bases). The V end was cut by 5 bases, the J end by 2 bases, with 11 bases between. Germline-derived CDR1 and CDR2 are MNHEY and SMNVEV (reference sequence). The CDR3 runs 14 residues. CDR3 residues: CASSIGQLTDTQYF. The CDR3 bases are TGTGCCAGCAGTATCGGACAGCTCACAGATACGCAGTATTTT.

The chain links TRBV6-4 to TRBJ2-1, with 9 bases matching TRBD2. CDR1 is MRHNA and CDR2 is SNTAGT in the germline V gene. The CDR3 runs to 15 residues. Trimming cost V 0 bases and J 8 bases; bases outside gene matches: 5. The CDR3 region is CASSDSSGSRDEQFF. DNA of the CDR3: TGTGCCAGCAGTGACTCTAGCGGGAGTCGCGATGAGCAGTTCTTC.